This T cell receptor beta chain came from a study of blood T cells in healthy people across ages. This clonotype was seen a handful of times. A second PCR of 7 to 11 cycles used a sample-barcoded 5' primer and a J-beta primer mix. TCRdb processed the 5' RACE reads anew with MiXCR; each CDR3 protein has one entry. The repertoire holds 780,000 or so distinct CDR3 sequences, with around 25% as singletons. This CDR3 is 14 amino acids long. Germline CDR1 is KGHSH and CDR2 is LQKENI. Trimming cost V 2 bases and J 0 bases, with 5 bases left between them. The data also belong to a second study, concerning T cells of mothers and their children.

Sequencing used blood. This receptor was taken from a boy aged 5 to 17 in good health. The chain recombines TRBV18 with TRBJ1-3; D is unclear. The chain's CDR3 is CASSPGDSGNTIYF. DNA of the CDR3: TGTGCCAGCTCACCAGGGGACTCTGGAAACACCATATATTTT.